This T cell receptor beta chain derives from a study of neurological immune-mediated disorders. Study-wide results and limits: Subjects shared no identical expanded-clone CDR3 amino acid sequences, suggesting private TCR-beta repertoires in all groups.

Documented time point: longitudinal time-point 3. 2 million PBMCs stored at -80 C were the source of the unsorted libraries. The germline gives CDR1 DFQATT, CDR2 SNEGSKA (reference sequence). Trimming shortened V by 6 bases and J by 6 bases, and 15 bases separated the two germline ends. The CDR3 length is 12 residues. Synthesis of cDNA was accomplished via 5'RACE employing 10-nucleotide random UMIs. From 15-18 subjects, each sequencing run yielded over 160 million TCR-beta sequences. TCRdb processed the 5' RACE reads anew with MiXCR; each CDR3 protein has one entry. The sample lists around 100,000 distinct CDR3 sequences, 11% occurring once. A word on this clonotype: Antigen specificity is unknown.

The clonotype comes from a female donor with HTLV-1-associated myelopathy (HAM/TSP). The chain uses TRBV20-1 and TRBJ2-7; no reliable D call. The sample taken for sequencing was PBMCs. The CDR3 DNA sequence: TGCAGTGCGCTAACAGCGCTGGGCGAGCAGTACTTC. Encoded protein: CSALTALGEQYF.